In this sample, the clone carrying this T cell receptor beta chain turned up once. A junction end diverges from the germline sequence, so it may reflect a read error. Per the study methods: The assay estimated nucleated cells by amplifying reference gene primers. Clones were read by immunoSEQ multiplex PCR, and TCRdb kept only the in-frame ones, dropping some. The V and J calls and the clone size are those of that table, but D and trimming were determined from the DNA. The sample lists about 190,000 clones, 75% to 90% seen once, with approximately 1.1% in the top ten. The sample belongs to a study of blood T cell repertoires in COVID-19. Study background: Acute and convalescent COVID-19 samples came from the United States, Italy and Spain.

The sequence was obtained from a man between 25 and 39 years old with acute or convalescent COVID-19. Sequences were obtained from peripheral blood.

CDR3 amino acids: CASSPGTSGDNTGELFF. CDR3 coding DNA: TGTGCTAGCAGCCCAGGGACTAGCGGGGACAACACCGGGGAGCTGTTTTTT. J is TRBJ2-2 and V is TRBV7-7, with 13 bases aligning to TRBD2. Germline V lookup: CDR1 SSHAT, CDR2 FNYEAQ (reference sequence). The CDR3 length is 17 residues.